This note documents a single T cell receptor (beta chain) sequence. The sample is drawn from a study of Tregs in tolerant kidney transplant recipients. The CDR3 runs 14 residues. After removal of 4 bases from V and 3 bases from J, the junction contained 5 bases not matched to a gene. Per germline, CDR1 SQVTM and CDR2 ANQGSEA. The assay was immunoSEQ multiplex PCR, and TCRdb's table has in-frame clones only and misses some. The repertoire holds fewer than 80,000 clones, with less than 98% as singletons. This clonotype was sampled from a human donor who received a combined kidney and bone marrow transplant. The rearrangement uses TRBV29-1 and TRBJ2-2, with TRBD2 identical over 7 bases. The starting material was CD4+ T cells from blood, obtained before the transplant. The CDR3 bases are TGCAGCGTTGGGGGTAGCGGGCACACCGGGGAGCTGTTTTTT. This gives the protein CSVGGSGHTGELFF.